A single T cell receptor (beta chain) is shown here with its context. Its antigen is unidentified. The CDR3 has 14 amino acids. In germline, CDR1 is SGHDT, CDR2 YYEEEE. Trimming at V came to 2 bases and at J to 0 bases, leaving 2 bases not matched to a gene. Profiling relied on immunoSEQ multiplex PCR, and the TCRdb table lists in-frame clones only, not all of them. This sample has over 110,000 clones, with 85% to 95% found just once. These data belong to a study of T cell responses to AZD1222 COVID-19 vaccine. Overall study results and limits: Nearly half of spike-specific TCRs reportedly go after variant regions that carry no mutations. Only 5 or 6 individuals given AZD1222 were seropositive at baseline.

The chain combines TRBV5-6 with TRBJ2-7; TRBD2 matches at 7 bases. This TCR was sampled from an adult who received the AZD1222 COVID-19 vaccine. Specimen: peripheral blood, collected 28 days after the second AZD1222 dose. The CDR3 DNA is TGTGCCAGCAGCTTCGGGGGGAGCTCCTACGAGCAGTACTTC. Protein product: CASSFGGSSYEQYF.